The T cell receptor beta chain described here comes from a study of beta chain features in type 1 diabetes. Study information: No age, gender or cell yield differences were seen between patients and healthy donors.

Germline CDR1 reads SGHTA; CDR2 reads FQGNSA. CDR3 length equals 17 residues. The V and J ends lost 0 bases and 3 bases, in that order; junction bases with no gene match: 8. Expressed TCRB transcripts were sequenced because the entire RNA isolate underwent reverse transcription. Method: immunoSEQ multiplex PCR; TCRdb's copy keeps in-frame clones and lacks some. The sample has hundreds of thousands of clones; 15% to 20% are singletons. The V call is TRBV7-2, the J call TRBJ1-5, with TRBD1 matching 7 bases. This sequence was found in a woman between 18 and 29 years old in good health. Sequenced: naive CD4+ T cells from blood. The CDR3 nucleotides read TGTGCCAGCAGCTTAGCTTCGACAGGGAACAACAATCAGCCCCAGCATTTT. The encoded protein is CASSLASTGNNNQPQHF.